The 7 T cell receptor beta chains below all came from one sample that was sequenced in a study of blood T cell repertoires in COVID-19. Sequencing used immunoSEQ multiplex PCR; TCRdb keeps in-frame clones, though not all of them. The sample lists around 140,000 clones; about 81% were seen once. The sample was peripheral blood. The receptors shown here come from a woman older than 75 with acute or convalescent COVID-19.

This chain uses TRBV18 with TRBJ1-2, with a weak D call TRBD1 (6 bases). Germline V CDR1 and CDR2: KGHSH, LQKENI. Trimming shortened V by 1 base and J by 4 bases, and 7 bases separated the two germline ends. The CDR3 spans 13 residues. CDR3 DNA: TGTGCCAGCTCACCACTGGACAGCTATGGCTACACCTTC. This translates into CASSPLDSYGYTF. The entire variable domain, with the rest obtained from reference TRBV18 and TRBJ1-2, is as follows: NAGVMQNPRHLVRRRGQEARLRCSPMKGHSHVYWYRQLPEEGLKFMVYLQKENIIDESGMPKERFSAEFPKEGPSILRIQQVVRGDSAAYFCASSPLDSYGYTFGSGTRLTVV.

The CDR3 DNA reads TGCGCCAGCAGCACCCGAGGGGGGAACACTGAAGCTTTCTTT. Translating gives CASSTRGGNTEAFF. This sequence joins TRBV5-1 and TRBJ1-1; TRBD1 is a possible D gene (6 bases). Trimming shortened V by 4 bases and J by 1 base, and 11 bases separated the two germline ends. CDR3 size: 14 residues. Germline-derived CDR1 and CDR2 are SGHRS and YFSETQ.

The chain joins TRBV2 to TRBJ2-7; TRBD1 matches 8 bases. Germline V gene sequence: CDR1 SNHLY, CDR2 FYNNEI. This CDR3 spans 13 amino acids. The V gene end was trimmed by 6 bases and the J gene end by 2 bases; junction bases not matched to a gene: 3. CDR3: CASRDRAPYEQYF. The CDR3 DNA is TGTGCCAGCAGGGACAGGGCCCCCTACGAGCAGTACTTC. Looking up the rest from reference TRBV2 and TRBJ2-7 gives the full variable domain: EPEVTQTPSHQVTQMGQEVILRCVPISNHLYFYWYRQILGQKVEFLVSFYNNEISEKSEIFDDQFSVERPDGSNFTLKIRSTKLEDSAMYFCASRDRAPYEQYFGPGTRLTVT.

The rearrangement uses TRBV15 and TRBJ1-2, with D possibly matching TRBD1 (5 bases). CDR1 is LNHNV and CDR2 is YYDKDF in the germline V gene (reference sequence). With 0 bases removed from V and 8 bases from J, the gap between germline ends came to 13 bases. This CDR3 has 14 amino acids. For the CDR3, the DNA is TGTGCCACCAGCAGAGATGGCAGGGATATCGGCTACACCTTC. Protein: CATSRDGRDIGYTF.

This clone was recorded many times. CDR3 sequence reads: CASSYSRVYEQYF. CDR3 sequence (DNA): TGTGCCAGCAGTTACTCCCGTGTCTACGAGCAGTACTTC. The rearrangement uses TRBV6-2 or TRBV6-3 and TRBJ2-7; D is unclear. Deletions cut 0 bases from V and 3 bases from J, with 6 bases between. The CDR3 length is 13 residues. Germline CDR1 and CDR2: MNHEY and SVGEGT.

The chain combines TRBV5-1 with TRBJ2-5; D is perhaps TRBD2 (6 bases). Germline V gene sequence: CDR1 SGHRS, CDR2 YFSETQ. Trimming stripped 4 bases from V and 2 bases from J, with 15 bases between. This CDR3 contains 15 residues. Written as DNA, the CDR3 is TGCGCCAGCAGCAAATCCGGGACTGATCAAGAGACCCAGTACTTC. It codes for CASSKSGTDQETQYF.

Note on this clone: One junction end disagrees with the germline gene, perhaps due to a read error. The CDR3 loop is CASISGNAEAFF. For the CDR3, the DNA is TGTGCCAGCATTTCGGGGAACGCTGAAGCTTTCTTT. This chain joins TRBV27 and TRBJ1-1; D remains ambiguous. The CDR3 runs to 12 residues. Looked up from germline, CDR1 is MNHEY and CDR2 is SMNVEV (reference sequence).